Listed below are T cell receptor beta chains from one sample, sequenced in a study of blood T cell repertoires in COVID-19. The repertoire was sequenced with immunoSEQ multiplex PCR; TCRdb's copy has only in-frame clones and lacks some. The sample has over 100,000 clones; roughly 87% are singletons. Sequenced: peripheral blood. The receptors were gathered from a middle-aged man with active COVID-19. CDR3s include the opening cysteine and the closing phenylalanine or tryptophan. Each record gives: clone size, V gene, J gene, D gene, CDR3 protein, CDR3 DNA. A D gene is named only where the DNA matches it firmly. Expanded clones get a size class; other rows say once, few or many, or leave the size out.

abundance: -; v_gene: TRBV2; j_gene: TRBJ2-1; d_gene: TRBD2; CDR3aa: CASSTSGGAVEQFF; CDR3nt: TGTGCCAGCTCTACTAGCGGGGGGGCGGTTGAGCAGTTCTTC
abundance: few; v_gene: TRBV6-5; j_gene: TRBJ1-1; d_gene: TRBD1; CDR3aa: CATPGQAVPGAFF; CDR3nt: TGTGCCACTCCGGGACAGGCGGTCCCTGGAGCTTTCTTT
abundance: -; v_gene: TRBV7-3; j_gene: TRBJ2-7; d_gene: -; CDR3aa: CASSRNPGYEQYF; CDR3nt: TGTGCCAGCAGCAGAAATCCAGGATACGAGCAGTACTTC
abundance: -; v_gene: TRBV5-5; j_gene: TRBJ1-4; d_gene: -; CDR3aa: CASSPRSGEKLFF; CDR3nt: TGTGCCAGCAGCCCGCGGAGTGGGGAAAAACTGTTTTTT
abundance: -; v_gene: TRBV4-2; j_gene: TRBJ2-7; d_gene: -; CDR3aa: CASSSRQDSYEQYF; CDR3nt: TGTGCCAGCAGCTCCCGACAGGATTCCTACGAGCAGTACTTC
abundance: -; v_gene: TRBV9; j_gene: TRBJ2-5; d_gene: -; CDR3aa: CASSRDFGQETQYF; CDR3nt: TGTGCCAGCAGCAGGGACTTTGGCCAAGAGACCCAGTACTTC
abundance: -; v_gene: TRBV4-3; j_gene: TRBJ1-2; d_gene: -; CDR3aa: CASSQDLLQGAGYTF; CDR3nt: TGCGCCAGCAGCCAAGATTTATTGCAAGGGGCTGGCTACACCTTC
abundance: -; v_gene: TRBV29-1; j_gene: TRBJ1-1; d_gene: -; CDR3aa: CSGEDGAFF; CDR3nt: TGCAGCGGGGAGGACGGTGCTTTCTTT
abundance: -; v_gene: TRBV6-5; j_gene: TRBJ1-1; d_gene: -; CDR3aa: CASTERGNTEAFF; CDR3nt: TGTGCCAGCACCGAGCGGGGGAACACTGAAGCTTTCTTT
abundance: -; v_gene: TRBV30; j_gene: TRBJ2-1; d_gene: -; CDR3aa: CAWTRDTYNEQFF; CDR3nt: TGTGCCTGGACGAGAGACACCTACAATGAGCAGTTCTTC
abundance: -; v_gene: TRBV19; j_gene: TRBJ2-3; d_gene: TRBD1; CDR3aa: CASSIRAPLGQGSTDTQYF; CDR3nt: TGTGCCAGTAGTATCCGTGCGCCCCTCGGACAGGGGAGCACAGATACGCAGTATTTT
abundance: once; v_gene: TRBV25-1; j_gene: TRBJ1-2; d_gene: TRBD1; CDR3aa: CASSVTGDPSYGYTF; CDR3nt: TGTGCCAGCAGTGTCACAGGGGACCCCTCCTATGGCTACACCTTC
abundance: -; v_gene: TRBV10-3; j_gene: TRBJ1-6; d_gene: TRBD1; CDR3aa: CAISVAGQYNSPLHF; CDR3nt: TGTGCCATCAGTGTAGCGGGACAGTATAATTCACCCCTCCACTTT
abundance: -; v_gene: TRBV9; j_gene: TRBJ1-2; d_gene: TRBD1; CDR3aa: CASSPRTGRDGYTF; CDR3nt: TGTGCCAGCAGCCCCCGGACAGGCCGGGATGGCTACACCTTC
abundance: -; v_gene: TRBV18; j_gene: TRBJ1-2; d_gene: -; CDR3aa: CASSSEGTNYGYTF; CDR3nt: TGTGCCAGCTCATCGGAGGGAACTAACTATGGCTACACCTTC
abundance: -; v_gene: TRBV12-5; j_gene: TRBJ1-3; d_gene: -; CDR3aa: CASGSPAVSSGNTIYF; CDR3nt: TGTGCTAGTGGTTCGCCGGCGGTAAGCTCTGGAAACACCATATATTTT
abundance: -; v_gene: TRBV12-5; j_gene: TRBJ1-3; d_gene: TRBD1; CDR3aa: CASGLPPETGPYSGNTIYF; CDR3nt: TGTGCTAGTGGTTTGCCCCCAGAGACAGGGCCCTACTCTGGAAACACCATATATTTT
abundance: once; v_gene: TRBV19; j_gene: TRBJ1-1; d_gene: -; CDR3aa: CASSPGRIGNTEAFF; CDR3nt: TGTGCCAGTAGTCCTGGGAGGATCGGGAACACTGAAGCTTTCTTT
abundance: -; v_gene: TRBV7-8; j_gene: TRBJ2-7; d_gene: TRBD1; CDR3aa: CASSLVAGQGIYEQYF; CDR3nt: TGTGCCAGCAGCTTAGTGGCAGGACAGGGAATCTACGAGCAGTACTTC
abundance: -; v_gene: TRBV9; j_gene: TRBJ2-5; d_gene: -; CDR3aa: CASSVGTVQETQYF; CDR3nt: TGTGCCAGCAGCGTAGGGACAGTCCAAGAGACCCAGTACTTC
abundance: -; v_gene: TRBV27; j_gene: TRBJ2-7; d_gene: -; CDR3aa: CASAPGVSAEYEQYF; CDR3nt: TGTGCCAGCGCCCCAGGGGTCTCGGCTGAGTACGAGCAGTACTTC
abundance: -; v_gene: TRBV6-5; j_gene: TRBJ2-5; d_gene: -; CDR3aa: CASSPSVPGRKTQYF; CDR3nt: TGTGCCAGCAGTCCATCCGTTCCCGGGAGAAAGACCCAGTACTTC
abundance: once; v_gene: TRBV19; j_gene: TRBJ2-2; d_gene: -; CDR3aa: CASILTPNTGELFF; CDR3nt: TGTGCCAGTATTCTGACTCCGAACACCGGGGAGCTGTTTTTT
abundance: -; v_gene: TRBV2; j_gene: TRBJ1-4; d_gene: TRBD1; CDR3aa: CASGGQGLISLTANEKLFF; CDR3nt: TGTGCCAGCGGGGGACAGGGGCTTATAAGCTTGACGGCTAATGAAAAACTGTTTTTT
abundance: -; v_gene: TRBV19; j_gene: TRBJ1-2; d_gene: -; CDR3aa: CASSIARGVDYGYTF; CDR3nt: TGTGCCAGTAGTATAGCAAGGGGCGTGGACTATGGCTACACCTTC
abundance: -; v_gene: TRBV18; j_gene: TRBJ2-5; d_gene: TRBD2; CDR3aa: CASSPRRGGAETQYF; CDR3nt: TGTGCCAGCTCACCGAGGCGCGGGGGGGCGGAGACCCAGTACTTC
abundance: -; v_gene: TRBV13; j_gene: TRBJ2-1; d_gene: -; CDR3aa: CASSPSGGALNEQFF; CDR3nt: TGTGCCAGCAGCCCATCTGGGGGGGCGCTCAATGAGCAGTTCTTC
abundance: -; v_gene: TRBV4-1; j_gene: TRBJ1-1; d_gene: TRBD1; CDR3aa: CASRSNRGQNTEAFF; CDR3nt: TGCGCCAGCAGAAGCAACAGGGGCCAGAACACTGAAGCTTTCTTT
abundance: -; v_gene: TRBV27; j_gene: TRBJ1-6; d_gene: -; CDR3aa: CASGPDYYNSPLHF; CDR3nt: TGTGCCTCAGGGCCGGATTACTATAATTCACCCCTCCACTTT
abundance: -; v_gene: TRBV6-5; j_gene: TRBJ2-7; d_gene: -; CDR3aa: CASSPSTKPYEQYF; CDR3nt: TGTGCCAGCAGTCCTTCAACGAAGCCCTACGAGCAGTACTTC
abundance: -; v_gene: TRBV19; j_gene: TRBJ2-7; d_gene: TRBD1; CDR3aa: CASSSTGGVYEQYF; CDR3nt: TGTGCCAGTAGTAGTACAGGGGGCGTCTACGAGCAGTACTTC
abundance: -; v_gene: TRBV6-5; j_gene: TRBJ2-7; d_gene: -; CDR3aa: CASSKPGGNYEQYF; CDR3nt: TGTGCCAGCAGTAAGCCAGGGGGGAACTACGAGCAGTACTTC
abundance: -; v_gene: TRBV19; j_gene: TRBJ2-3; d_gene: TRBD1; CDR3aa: CASSIQNRGRTDTQYF; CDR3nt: TGTGCCAGTAGTATCCAAAACAGGGGGCGGACAGATACGCAGTATTTT
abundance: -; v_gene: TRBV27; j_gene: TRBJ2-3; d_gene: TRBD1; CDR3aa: CASSLRGQGPDTQYF; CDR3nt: TGTGCCAGCAGTTTACGTGGACAGGGGCCAGATACGCAGTATTTT
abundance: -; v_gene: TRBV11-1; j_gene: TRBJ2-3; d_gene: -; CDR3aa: CASSLALGRDTQYF; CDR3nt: TGTGCCAGCAGCTTAGCGCTGGGCAGGGATACGCAGTATTTT
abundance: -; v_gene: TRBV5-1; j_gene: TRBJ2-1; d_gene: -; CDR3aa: CASNRDNANEQFF; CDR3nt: TGCGCCAGCAACCGGGACAACGCCAATGAGCAGTTCTTC
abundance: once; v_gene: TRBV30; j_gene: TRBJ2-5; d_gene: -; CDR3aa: CAWSVVIGHPQETQYF; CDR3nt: TGTGCCTGGAGTGTAGTTATAGGACACCCCCAAGAGACCCAGTACTTC
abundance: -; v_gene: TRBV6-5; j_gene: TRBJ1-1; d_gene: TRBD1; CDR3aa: CASRTTGGANTEAFF; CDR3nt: TGTGCCAGCAGGACTACAGGGGGCGCGAACACTGAAGCTTTCTTT
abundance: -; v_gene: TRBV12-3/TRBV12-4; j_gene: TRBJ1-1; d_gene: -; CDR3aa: CASSWGENTEAFF; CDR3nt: TGTGCCAGCAGCTGGGGGGAGAACACTGAAGCTTTCTTT
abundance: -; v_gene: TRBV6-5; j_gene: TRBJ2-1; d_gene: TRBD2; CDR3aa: CASSYWPSGGHEQFF; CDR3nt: TGTGCCAGCAGTTACTGGCCTAGCGGGGGACATGAGCAGTTCTTC
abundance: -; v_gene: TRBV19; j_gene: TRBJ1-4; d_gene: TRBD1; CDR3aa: CAKARETGGEKLFF; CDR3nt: TGTGCCAAAGCAAGGGAGACAGGGGGTGAAAAACTGTTTTTT
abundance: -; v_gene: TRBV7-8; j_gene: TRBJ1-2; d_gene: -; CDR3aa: CASSLTGYGYTF; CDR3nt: TGTGCCAGCAGCTTGACAGGCTATGGCTACACCTTC
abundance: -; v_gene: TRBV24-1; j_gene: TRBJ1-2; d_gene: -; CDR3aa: CATSDDYATEGTNYGYTF; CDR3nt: TGTGCCACCAGTGATGATTACGCCACCGAGGGTACGAACTATGGCTACACCTTC
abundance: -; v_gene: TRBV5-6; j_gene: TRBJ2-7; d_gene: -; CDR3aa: CASSWGEDEQYF; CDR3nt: TGTGCCAGCAGCTGGGGGGAGGACGAGCAGTACTTC
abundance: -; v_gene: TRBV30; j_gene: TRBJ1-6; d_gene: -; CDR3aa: CAWGTTQGVVNSPLHF; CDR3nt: TGTGCCTGGGGTACGACACAAGGGGTTGTCAATTCACCCCTCCACTTT
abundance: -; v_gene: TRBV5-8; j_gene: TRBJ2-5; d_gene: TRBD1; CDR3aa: CASSARGLYQETQYF; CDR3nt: TGTGCCAGCAGCGCCAGGGGGTTGTACCAAGAGACCCAGTACTTC
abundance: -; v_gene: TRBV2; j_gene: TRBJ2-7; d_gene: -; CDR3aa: CASQLAYEQYF; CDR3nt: TGTGCCAGCCAGTTGGCCTACGAGCAGTACTTC
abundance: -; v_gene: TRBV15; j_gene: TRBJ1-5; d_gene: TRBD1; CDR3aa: CATSKMTGGGNQPQHF; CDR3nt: TGTGCCACCAGCAAAATGACAGGGGGCGGCAATCAGCCCCAGCATTTT